Listed below are T cell receptor beta chains from one sample, sequenced in a study of blood T cell repertoires in COVID-19. Method: immunoSEQ multiplex PCR; TCRdb's copy keeps in-frame clones and lacks some. This table has under 250,000 clones, roughly 84% appearing once. Sequenced input: peripheral blood. These receptors were obtained from a woman in her thirties or forties who had recovered from COVID-19. Each CDR3 is given with its conserved first and last residue. The order of the fields is D gene, clone size, J gene, CDR3 length, V gene, CDR3 protein, CDR3 DNA. D genes are given only for firm matches. Size is stated for part of the rows, as once, few or many counts, or as a class when the clone is expanded.

>.|.|TRBJ2-3|17|TRBV28
CASSPRRSSGSTDTQYF
TGTGCCAGCAGTCCTCGACGCAGCTCGGGGAGCACAGATACGCAGTATTTT
>TRBD1|once|TRBJ1-6|16|TRBV7-9
CASSTGTGGLSSPLHF
TGTGCCAGCAGCACTGGGACAGGGGGACTAAGTTCACCCCTCCACTTT
>.|.|TRBJ1-4|15|TRBV5-1
CASSSAGGTNEKLFF
TGCGCCAGCAGCTCTGCGGGGGGGACTAATGAAAAACTGTTTTTT
>TRBD2|.|TRBJ2-5|14|TRBV5-1
CASSYSGGEETQYF
TGCGCCAGCAGCTATAGCGGGGGGGAAGAGACCCAGTACTTC
>TRBD1|.|TRBJ2-5|13|TRBV2
CASSTDRGGTQYF
TGTGCCAGCAGTACGGACAGGGGGGGGACCCAGTACTTC
>.|few|TRBJ1-1|14|TRBV4-1
CASRNGQLNTEAFF
TGCGCCAGCAGAAATGGACAGCTCAACACTGAAGCTTTCTTT
>.|.|TRBJ1-6|14|TRBV6-1
CASSELSGRSPLHF
TGTGCCAGCAGTGAACTCTCAGGGAGGTCACCCCTCCACTTT
>TRBD1|few|TRBJ1-1|14|TRBV2
CASRRRGPLTEAFF
TGTGCCAGCAGACGCAGGGGGCCGTTGACTGAAGCTTTCTTT
>.|.|TRBJ1-2|11|TRBV29-1
CSASRRGGYTF
TGCAGCGCTTCCCGGCGAGGGGGCTACACCTTC
>TRBD1|.|TRBJ1-2|15|TRBV16
CASSLAGTGGYGYTF
TGTGCCAGCAGCCTCGCCGGGACAGGCGGATATGGCTACACCTTC
>.|.|TRBJ2-1|11|TRBV19
CASSYQGEQFF
TGTGCCAGTAGTTATCAGGGGGAGCAGTTCTTC
>.|.|TRBJ2-7|13|TRBV2
CASSTTGGHEQYF
TGTGCCAGCAGCACGACGGGGGGCCACGAGCAGTACTTC
>.|.|TRBJ1-1|15|TRBV7-9
CASSQFPGGRTLRFF
TGTGCCAGCAGCCAGTTTCCCGGGGGAAGGACACTGAGGTTCTTT
>.|.|TRBJ2-2|14|TRBV3-1/TRBV3-2
CASTELGNTGELFF
TGTGCCAGCACGGAGCTGGGGAACACCGGGGAGCTGTTTTTT
>.|.|TRBJ1-6|13|TRBV2
CASAGQSQGALHF
TGTGCCAGCGCTGGACAGTCCCAGGGAGCCCTCCACTTT
>TRBD2|.|TRBJ2-1|18|TRBV4-2
CASSRGSSGGGRYNEQFF
TGTGCCAGCAGCCGGGGCTCTAGCGGGGGCGGTCGGTACAATGAGCAGTTCTTC
>.|.|TRBJ2-4|18|TRBV3-1/TRBV3-2
CASSQKADRLLAKNIQYF
TGTGCCAGCAGCCAAAAAGCGGACCGACTTCTAGCCAAAAACATTCAGTACTTC
>TRBD1|.|TRBJ2-1|16|TRBV7-9
CASSFRGQGARNEQFF
TGTGCCAGCAGCTTTAGAGGACAGGGGGCGCGGAATGAGCAGTTCTTC
>.|few|TRBJ1-5|14|TRBV7-9
CASSLAGGNQPQHF
TGTGCCAGCAGCTTGGCGGGGGGCAATCAGCCCCAGCATTTT
>.|.|TRBJ2-7|12|TRBV3-1/TRBV3-2
CASSQDTDEQYF
TGTGCCAGCAGCCAAGATACGGACGAGCAGTACTTC
>.|.|TRBJ1-5|16|TRBV6-5
CASSYESPVSNQPQHF
TGTGCCAGCAGTTATGAATCTCCAGTTAGCAATCAGCCCCAGCATTTT
>.|.|TRBJ1-2|11|TRBV20-1
CSGWDLYGYTF
TGCAGTGGATGGGACTTGTATGGCTACACCTTC
>TRBD1|.|TRBJ1-6|19|TRBV4-1
CASSQGTGDGRAYNSPLHF
TGCGCCAGCAGCCAGGGGACAGGGGACGGGAGGGCATATAATTCACCCCTCCACTTT
>.|.|TRBJ2-1|14|TRBV27
CASSLRQGYNEQFF
TGTGCCAGCTCCCTTAGGCAGGGCTACAATGAGCAGTTCTTC
>TRBD1|few|TRBJ1-6|14|TRBV25-1
CASRGTGRNSPLHF
TGTGCCAGCAGAGGGACAGGGCGGAATTCACCCCTCCACTTT
>.|.|TRBJ1-4|13|TRBV19
CASTPGFNEKLFF
TGTGCCAGTACCCCAGGCTTTAATGAAAAACTGTTTTTT
>.|.|TRBJ2-1|15|TRBV5-6
CASSFTSGSYNEQFF
TGTGCCAGCAGCTTTACTAGTGGCTCCTACAATGAGCAGTTCTTC
>.|.|TRBJ1-4|14|TRBV30
CAWSVGGGEEKLFF
TGTGCCTGGAGTGTTGGGGGAGGGGAAGAAAAACTGTTTTTT
>TRBD2|.|TRBJ2-5|17|TRBV5-4
CASSSGLAGGYQETQYF
TGTGCCAGCAGCTCGGGGCTAGCGGGGGGATACCAAGAGACCCAGTACTTC
>.|.|TRBJ2-7|13|TRBV6-6
CASSSGNSYEQYF
TGTGCCAGCAGCTCCGGGAACTCCTACGAGCAGTACTTC
>TRBD1|.|TRBJ1-4|14|TRBV28
CASSPTGRLGKLFF
TGTGCCAGCAGCCCGACAGGGCGGTTGGGAAAACTGTTTTTT
>TRBD1|.|TRBJ1-5|15|TRBV30
CAWNPGQGGNQPQHF
TGTGCCTGGAATCCGGGACAGGGGGGCAATCAGCCCCAGCATTTT
>.|.|TRBJ1-2|15|TRBV5-6
CASSSRTAFNYGYTF
TGTGCCAGCAGCTCCCGGACAGCGTTTAACTATGGCTACACCTTC
>TRBD2|.|TRBJ2-1|14|TRBV2
CASSLTSGDNEQFF
TGTGCCAGCAGCCTGACTAGCGGGGACAATGAGCAGTTCTTC
>TRBD2|once|TRBJ2-7|11|TRBV19
CARGGSYEQYF
TGTGCCAGGGGGGGGTCCTACGAGCAGTACTTC
>TRBD1|.|TRBJ1-1|13|TRBV5-4
CASSRDRNTEAFF
TGTGCCAGCAGCCGGGACAGGAACACTGAAGCTTTCTTT
>.|.|TRBJ1-1|12|TRBV5-5
CASSFGTHEAFF
TGTGCCAGCAGCTTTGGGACTCATGAAGCTTTCTTT